This TCR beta chain was found in a study of shared clonotypes between healthy human individuals. Overall study context: Ranging from 18 to 49 in age, donors were two women and a few men.

This CDR3 is built from 13 residues. Germline V gene data show CDR1 as SGHAT and CDR2 as FQNNGV. Between the trimmed V and J ends, which lost 5 bases and 1 base, there was a span of 8 bases. Concerning this clone itself: What it binds is not known.

Points from the study as a whole: The small donor group covered limited genetic and exposure diversity.

Profiling relied on immunoSEQ multiplex PCR, and the TCRdb table lists in-frame clones only, not all of them. The sample consists of hundreds of thousands of clones, roughly 79% of them appearing once. The chain carries TRBV11-2 and TRBJ1-1; no clear D gene. The specimen sequenced was PBMCs. This receptor was obtained from a middle-aged woman in good health. Some clones in this sample may be carry-over from other donors' samples. The CDR3 here is CASSRGTNTEAFF. In DNA, the CDR3 is TGTGCCAGCAGCCGGGGAACGAACACTGAAGCTTTCTTT.